Listed here are 24 T cell receptor beta chains from one sample, sequenced in a study of blood T cell repertoires in COVID-19. Repertoires were generated with immunoSEQ multiplex PCR, while TCRdb's copy carries only in-frame clones and drops some. The profile covers approximately 440,000 clones, with 75% to 90% appearing a single time and 0.7% taken by the ten largest. The sequencing sample was made of PBMCs or T cells enriched from blood (not recorded which). The source of these receptors is a woman between 18 and 30 years old who had recovered from COVID-19.

This chain uses TRBV7-2 with TRBJ1-3; D uncertain. This CDR3 has 16 residues. Germline V lookup: CDR1 SGHTA, CDR2 FQGNSA. Deletions cut 4 bases from V and 4 bases from J, with 17 bases between. CDR3 coding DNA: TGTGCCAGCAGCTCCGACTTTTTGGCGACGGGAAACACCATATATTTT. Translation: CASSSDFLATGNTIYF.

This clone was picked up one time. CDR3 amino acids: CASSVAGGGPYNEQFF. DNA for the CDR3: TGTGCCAGCAGCGTAGCGGGGGGGGGCCCCTACAATGAGCAGTTCTTC. The chain joins TRBV9 to TRBJ2-1; TRBD2 aligns across 8 bases. The CDR3 length is 16 residues. Germline V gene sequence: CDR1 SGDLS, CDR2 YYNGEE. Trimming cost V 0 bases and J 2 bases; bases outside gene matches: 4.

The chain links TRBV3-1 (or the pseudogene TRBV3-2) to TRBJ2-7; TRBD2 aligns across 8 bases. The J segment lost 0 bases and the V segment lost 5 bases, leaving 3 bases of the junction unmatched. The germline V gene encodes CDR1 LGHDT and CDR2 YNNKEL (reference sequence). The length of the CDR3 is 14 residues. CDR3 in amino acids: CASSWRGDSYEQYF. CDR3 in DNA: TGTGCCAGCAGCTGGCGGGGGGACTCCTACGAGCAGTACTTC.

The chain joins TRBV10-2 to TRBJ2-5, with D tentatively TRBD2 (6 bases). V was clipped by 2 bases and J by 2 bases, with 6 bases between them. CDR3 length: 13 amino acids. The germline CDR1 and CDR2 sequences are WSHSY and SAAADI. CDR3 region: CASSERGQETQYF. In DNA, the CDR3 is TGCGCCAGCAGTGAGCGGGGGCAAGAGACCCAGTACTTC.

This clone was found once. The CDR3: CATSDAGQGIGGYTF. DNA of the CDR3: TGTGCCACCAGTGACGCGGGACAGGGGATCGGTGGCTACACCTTC. The genes are TRBV24-1 and TRBJ1-2; TRBD1 agrees at 10 bases. V gave up 4 bases and J gave up 7 bases; unmatched junction bases: 8. Germline-derived CDR1 and CDR2 are KGHDR and SFDVKD. CDR3 length equals 15 residues.

This clone occurred a few times. The chain's CDR3 is CAWFRQGQETQYF. The CDR3 region has the DNA TGTGCCTGGTTTAGACAGGGACAAGAGACCCAGTACTTC. The gene calls are TRBV30 and TRBJ2-5; 7 bases fit TRBD1. The CDR3 is made up of 13 amino acids. Germline V gene data show CDR1 as GTSNPN and CDR2 as SVGIG (reference sequence). J lost 2 bases, V lost 5 bases, and 5 bases had no gene match.

The V and J genes are TRBV11-2 and TRBJ2-1; D is perhaps TRBD1 (5 bases). Germline loops: CDR1 SGHAT, CDR2 FQNNGV. The CDR3 length is 14 residues. V was cut by 1 base and J by 2 bases, with 6 bases left in between. CDR3 coding DNA: TGTGCCAGCAGCTTAGGGGGCACCTACAATGAGCAGTTCTTC. It translates to CASSLGGTYNEQFF.

The chain carries TRBV11-2 and TRBJ1-3; the D is unclear. The germline gives CDR1 SGHAT, CDR2 FQNNGV. V was shortened by 4 bases and J by 0 bases, with 13 bases between the two germline ends. This CDR3 is built from 16 residues. The DNA of the CDR3 is TGTGCCAGCAGCTCCCTTTACGGTGTCTCTGGAAACACCATATATTTT. Translated: CASSSLYGVSGNTIYF.

The V and J genes are TRBV6-5 and TRBJ1-3; TRBD1 aligns across 7 bases. The germline V gene has CDR1 MNHEY and CDR2 SVGAGI. This CDR3 comprises 15 residues. V lost 5 bases and J lost 1; bases outside the gene matches: 5. CDR3 DNA: TGTGCCAGCAGTAAACTACAGGGGTCTGGAAACACCATATATTTT. This sequence encodes CASSKLQGSGNTIYF.

This chain joins TRBV12-3 or TRBV12-4 and TRBJ2-4, with 7 bases that match TRBD1. After removal of 5 bases from V and 8 bases from J, the junction contained 6 bases not matched to a gene. The CDR3 has 13 amino acids. The CDR3 DNA follows: TGTGCCAGCAGTCCGACAGGGTCGGACATTCAGTACTTC. Translating it yields CASSPTGSDIQYF.

The genes are TRBV19 and TRBJ2-2; possible D gene TRBD1, 6 bases. The length of the CDR3 is 15 residues. The germline V gene has CDR1 LNHDA and CDR2 SQIVND (reference sequence). Between the trimmed V and J ends, which lost 4 bases and 2 bases, there was a span of 11 bases. The CDR3 is CASSRAGDNTGELFF. The DNA of the CDR3 is TGTGCCAGTAGTAGGGCAGGGGATAACACCGGGGAGCTGTTTTTT.

This rearrangement joins TRBV2 to TRBJ2-3; D is unclear. The V end was cut by 1 base, the J end by 11 bases, with 7 bases between. This CDR3 region has 11 residues. From germline, CDR1 is SNHLY and CDR2 FYNNEI. CDR3 region: CASSEGLVQYF. The CDR3 region has the DNA TGTGCCAGCAGTGAAGGGTTAGTGCAGTATTTT. Complete variable domain (other parts from reference TRBV2 and TRBJ2-3): EPEVTQTPSHQVTQMGQEVILRCVPISNHLYFYWYRQILGQKVEFLVSFYNNEISEKSEIFDDQFSVERPDGSNFTLKIRSTKLEDSAMYFCASSEGLVQYFGPGTRLTVL.

The chain links TRBV3-1 (or the pseudogene TRBV3-2) to TRBJ1-2, with D possibly matching TRBD1 (6 bases). V was pared by 4 bases and J by 4 bases, with 19 bases between. Germline loops: CDR1 LGHDT, CDR2 YNNKEL (reference sequence). This CDR3 has 16 amino acids. The CDR3 here is CASSPDTGRSGYGYTF. Here the CDR3 DNA reads TGTGCCAGCAGCCCGGACACAGGGCGCTCGGGCTATGGCTACACCTTC.

The chain recombines TRBV2 with TRBJ2-1, with a tentative D call TRBD1 (5 bases). CDR3 length equals 16 residues. With 4 bases removed from V and 0 bases from J, the gap between germline ends came to 13 bases. Germline V lookup: CDR1 SNHLY, CDR2 FYNNEI. The CDR3 nucleotides are TGTGCCAGCAGTGGGTCCAGGGAAAGCTCCTACAATGAGCAGTTCTTC. Encoded protein: CASSGSRESSYNEQFF.

The chain joins TRBV12-5 to TRBJ2-7; TRBD2 agrees at 8 bases. Germline lookup yields CDR1 LGHNT and CDR2 FRNRAP. The V and J ends lost 2 bases and 3 bases, in that order; junction bases with no gene match: 6. There are 15 residues in the CDR3. Here the CDR3 reads CASGLMAGGRYEQYF. The CDR3 DNA sequence: TGTGCTAGTGGTTTGATGGCGGGGGGCCGCTACGAGCAGTACTTC.

This clone came up once. The chain links TRBV7-9 to TRBJ2-7; no clear D. The CDR3 length is 14 residues. From germline, CDR1 is SEHNR and CDR2 FQNEAQ (reference sequence). The germline V and J ends were trimmed by 6 bases and 0 bases, with 12 bases remaining between them. In DNA form, the CDR3 reads TGTGCCAGCAGTTATGACACAATCTCCTACGAGCAGTACTTC. Translating gives CASSYDTISYEQYF.

The gene calls are TRBV19 and TRBJ1-1; D might be TRBD1 (6 bases). The germline V and J ends were trimmed by 10 bases and 5 bases, with 17 bases remaining between them. This CDR3 contains 13 residues. Germline V CDR1 and CDR2: LNHDA, SQIVND (reference sequence). CDR3 residues: CATSEGRGTEAFF. In DNA, the CDR3 is TGTGCCACCTCCGAAGGGAGGGGGACTGAAGCTTTCTTT. The variable domain in full, completed from reference TRBV19 and TRBJ1-1, reads DGGITQSPKYLFRKEGQNVTLSCEQNLNHDAMYWYRQDPGQGLRLIYYSQIVNDFQKGDIAEGYSVSREKKESFPLTVTSAQKNPTAFYLCATSEGRGTEAFFGQGTRLTVV.

With respect to this clone: Other DNA sequences in this specimen translate into the identical CDR3. This sequence joins TRBV6-5 and TRBJ1-6; D gene unclear. V was clipped by 6 bases and J by 6 bases, with 6 bases between them. CDR3 size: 12 residues. Germline values: CDR1 MNHEY, CDR2 SVGAGI. The CDR3 nucleotides read TGTGCCAGCAGCCGGGGTAATTCACCCCTCCACTTT. It codes for CASSRGNSPLHF.

The chain couples TRBV3-1 (or the pseudogene TRBV3-2) to TRBJ1-2; 9 bases agree with TRBD1. The CDR3 loop spans 17 amino acids. The J segment lost 4 bases and the V segment lost 0 bases, leaving 9 bases of the junction unmatched. Germline V lookup: CDR1 LGHDT, CDR2 YNNKEL (reference sequence). This chain's CDR3 is CASSQDPTGGLGYGYTF. The CDR3 DNA sequence: TGTGCCAGCAGCCAAGATCCGACAGGGGGGCTTGGCTATGGCTACACCTTC.

V usage is TRBV19 and J usage is TRBJ2-5, with TRBD2 matching 10 bases. Germline assignment: CDR1 LNHDA and CDR2 SQIVND (reference sequence). The trim removed 3 bases at V and 2 bases at J, leaving 12 bases unmatched. The CDR3 is made up of 18 amino acids. The CDR3 here is CASSMEGLAGAAQETQYF. The CDR3 DNA is TGTGCCAGTAGTATGGAGGGGCTAGCGGGGGCCGCACAAGAGACCCAGTACTTC.

This rearrangement joins TRBV7-2 to TRBJ1-2; 7 bases map to TRBD1. The CDR3 has 15 residues. The germline CDR1 and CDR2 sequences are SGHTA and FQGNSA. The V and J ends lost 5 bases and 8 bases, in that order; junction bases with no gene match: 14. The DNA of the CDR3 is TGTGCCAGCAGCCAGGCCCTGACAGGGCTCAGGGGCTACACCTTC. Its translation is CASSQALTGLRGYTF.

This clone was found once. The V gene is TRBV7-9, the J gene TRBJ1-1, with TRBD1 identical over 7 bases. The CDR3 sequence is 17 residues long. V lost 4 bases, J lost 4 bases, and 15 bases stayed unmatched. The germline gives CDR1 SEHNR, CDR2 FQNEAQ (reference sequence). CDR3 region: CASSSLRPGTVGTEAFF. The CDR3 nucleotides are TGTGCCAGCAGCTCCCTAAGGCCCGGGACAGTCGGCACTGAAGCTTTCTTT. The complete variable domain, with remaining parts taken from reference TRBV7-9 and TRBJ1-1, reads DTGVSQNPRHKITKRGQNVTFRCDPISEHNRLYWYRQTLGQGPEFLTYFQNEAQLEKSRLLSDRFSAERPKGSFSTLEIQRTEQGDSAMYLCASSSLRPGTVGTEAFFGQGTRLTVV.

For this clone: Other nucleotide sequences in the sample specify the same CDR3. CDR3 sequence (DNA): TGCGCCAGCAGCTTGGGCGGGGGGCCCTACGAGCAGTACTTC. It codes for CASSLGGGPYEQYF. The V call is TRBV5-1, the J call TRBJ2-7; 8 nucleotides align to TRBD2. This CDR3 comprises 14 residues. The V gene's germline CDR1 is SGHRS and CDR2 YFSETQ. Trimming cost V 0 bases and J 2 bases; bases outside gene matches: 1.

This chain joins TRBV5-1 and TRBJ1-1, with 8 bases lining up with TRBD1. This CDR3 is built from 13 residues. Trimming took 4 bases from V and 7 from J; bases not matched to a gene: 6. From germline, CDR1 is SGHRS and CDR2 YFSETQ. In nucleotides, the CDR3 is TGCGCCAGCAGCCTGTGGACAGGGAATGAAGCTTTCTTT. Translating gives CASSLWTGNEAFF.